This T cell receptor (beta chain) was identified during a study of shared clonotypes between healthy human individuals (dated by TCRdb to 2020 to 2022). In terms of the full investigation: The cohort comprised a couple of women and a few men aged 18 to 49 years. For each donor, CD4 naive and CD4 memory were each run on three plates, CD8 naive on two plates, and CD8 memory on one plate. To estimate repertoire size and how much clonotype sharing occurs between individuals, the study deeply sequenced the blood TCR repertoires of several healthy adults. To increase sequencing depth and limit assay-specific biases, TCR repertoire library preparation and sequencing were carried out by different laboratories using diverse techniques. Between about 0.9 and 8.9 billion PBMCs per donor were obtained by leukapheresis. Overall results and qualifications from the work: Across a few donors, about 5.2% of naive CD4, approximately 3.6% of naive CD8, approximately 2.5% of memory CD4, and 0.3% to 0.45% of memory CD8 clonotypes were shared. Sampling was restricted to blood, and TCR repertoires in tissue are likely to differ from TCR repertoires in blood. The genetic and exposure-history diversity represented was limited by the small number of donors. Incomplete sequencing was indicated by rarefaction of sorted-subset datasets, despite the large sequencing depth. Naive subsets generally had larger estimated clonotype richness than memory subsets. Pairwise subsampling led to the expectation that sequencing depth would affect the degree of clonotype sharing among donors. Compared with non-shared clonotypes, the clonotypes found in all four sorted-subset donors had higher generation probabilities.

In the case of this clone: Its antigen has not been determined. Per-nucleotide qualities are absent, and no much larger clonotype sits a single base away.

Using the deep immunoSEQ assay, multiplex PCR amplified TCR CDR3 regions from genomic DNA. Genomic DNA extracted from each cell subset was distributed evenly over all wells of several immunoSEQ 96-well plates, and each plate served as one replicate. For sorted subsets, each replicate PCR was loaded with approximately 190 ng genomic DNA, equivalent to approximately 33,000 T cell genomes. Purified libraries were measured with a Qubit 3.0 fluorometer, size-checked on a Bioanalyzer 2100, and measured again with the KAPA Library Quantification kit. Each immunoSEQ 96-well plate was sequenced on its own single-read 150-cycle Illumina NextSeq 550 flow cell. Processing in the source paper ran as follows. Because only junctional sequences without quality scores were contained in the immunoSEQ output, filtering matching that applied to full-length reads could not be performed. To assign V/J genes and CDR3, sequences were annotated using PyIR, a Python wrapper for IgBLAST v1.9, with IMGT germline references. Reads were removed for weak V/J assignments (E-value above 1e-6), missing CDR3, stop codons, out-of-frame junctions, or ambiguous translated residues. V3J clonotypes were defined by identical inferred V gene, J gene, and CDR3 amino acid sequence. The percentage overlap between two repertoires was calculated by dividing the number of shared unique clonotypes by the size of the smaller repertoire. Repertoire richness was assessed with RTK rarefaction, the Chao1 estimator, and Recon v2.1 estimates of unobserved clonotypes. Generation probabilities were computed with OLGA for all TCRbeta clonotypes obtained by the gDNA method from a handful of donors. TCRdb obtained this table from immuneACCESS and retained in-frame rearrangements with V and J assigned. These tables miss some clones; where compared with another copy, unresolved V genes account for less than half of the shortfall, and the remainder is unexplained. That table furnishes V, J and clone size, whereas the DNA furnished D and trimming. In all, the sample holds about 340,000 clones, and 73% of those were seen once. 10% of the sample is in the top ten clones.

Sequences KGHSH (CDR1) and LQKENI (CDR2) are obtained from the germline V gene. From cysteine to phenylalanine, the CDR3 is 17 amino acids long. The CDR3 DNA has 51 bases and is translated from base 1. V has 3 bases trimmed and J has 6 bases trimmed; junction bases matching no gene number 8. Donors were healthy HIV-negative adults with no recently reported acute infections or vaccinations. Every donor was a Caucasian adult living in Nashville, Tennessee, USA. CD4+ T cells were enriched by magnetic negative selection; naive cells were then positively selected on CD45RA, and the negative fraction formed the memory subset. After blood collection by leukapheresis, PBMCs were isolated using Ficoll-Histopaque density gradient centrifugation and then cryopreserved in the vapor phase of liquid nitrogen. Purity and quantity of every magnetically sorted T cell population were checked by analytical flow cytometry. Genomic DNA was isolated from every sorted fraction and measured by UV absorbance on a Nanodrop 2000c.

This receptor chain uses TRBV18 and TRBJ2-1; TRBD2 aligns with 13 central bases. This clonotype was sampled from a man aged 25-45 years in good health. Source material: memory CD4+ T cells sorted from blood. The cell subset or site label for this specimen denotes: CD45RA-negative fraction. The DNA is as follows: TGTGCCAGCTCACCGGTAATACTAGCGGGAGGGCCCAATGAGCAGTTCTTC. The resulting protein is CASSPVILAGGPNEQFF. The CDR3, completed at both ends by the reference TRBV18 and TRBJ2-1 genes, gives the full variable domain NAGVMQNPRHLVRRRGQEARLRCSPMKGHSHVYWYRQLPEEGLKFMVYLQKENIIDESGMPKERFSAEFPKEGPSILRIQQVVRGDSAAYFCASSPVILAGGPNEQFFGPGTRLTVL.